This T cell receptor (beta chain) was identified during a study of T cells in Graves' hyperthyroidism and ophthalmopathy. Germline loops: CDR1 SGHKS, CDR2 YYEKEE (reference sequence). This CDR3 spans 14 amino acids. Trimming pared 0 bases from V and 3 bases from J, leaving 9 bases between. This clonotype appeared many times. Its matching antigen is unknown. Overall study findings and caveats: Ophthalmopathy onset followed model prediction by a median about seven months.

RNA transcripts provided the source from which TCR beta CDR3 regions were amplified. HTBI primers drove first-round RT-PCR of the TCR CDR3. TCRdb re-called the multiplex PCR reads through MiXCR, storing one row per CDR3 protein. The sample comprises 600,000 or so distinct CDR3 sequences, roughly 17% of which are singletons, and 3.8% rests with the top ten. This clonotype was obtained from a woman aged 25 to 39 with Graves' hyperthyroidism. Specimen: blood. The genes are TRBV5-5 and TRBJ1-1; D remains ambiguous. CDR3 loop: CASSLAGFHTEAFF. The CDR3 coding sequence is TGTGCCAGCAGCTTGGCTGGGTTTCACACTGAAGCTTTCTTT.